The entry that follows covers one T cell receptor (beta chain) sequence. The clone's antigen remains unknown. One base away there is no much larger clone; base qualities are not given. The immunoSEQ Assay was the method used to sequence TCRbeta CDR3 regions. After extraction, genomic DNA underwent amplification by bias-controlled multiplex PCR, followed by high-throughput sequencing. The published analysis was carried out like this. Collapsing and filtering of sequences were performed to quantify the absolute abundance of each unique TCRbeta CDR3 region. Usable DNA was measured by amplifying reference genes present in all nucleated cells, and TCRbeta template counts were normalized to that usable DNA to estimate T cell fraction. Repertoire TCRs were annotated as SARS-CoV-2-specific by exact matching of V gene, CDR3 amino acid sequence and J gene to a known reactive TCR set. The reference SARS-CoV-2 TCR set was derived from MIRA and filtered for enrichment in COVID-19-positive ImmuneCODE repertoires, a step that removed public or cross-reactive TCRs. Drawing on the MIRA antigens, annotated TCRs were analysed further at the level of specific ORF or position within ORF. Breadth was defined as annotated unique rearrangements over total unique productive rearrangements; depth was the summed frequency of those rearrangements. Group comparisons of TCR breadth used two-sided Wilcoxon rank-sum tests. Entries here come from immuneACCESS through TCRdb and include only in-frame sequences with V and J called. Some clones fail to appear in such tables; in the studies checked, an unresolved V gene covers under half of the shortfall, and the cause of the remainder is unknown. D and trimming come from the DNA, and the V and J calls and clone size come from that table. The sample table shows 300,000 to 500,000 clones, and approximately 86% are seen once. The ten largest clones represent 3.5% of the sample.

The junction shows trimming of 2 bases on V and 7 bases on J, plus 8 bases between the germline ends. The CDR3, cysteine through phenylalanine, is 13 amino acids long. The read is trimmed to its CDR3 DNA, 39 bases read in frame from base 1. CDR1 is given as MNHNS and CDR2 as SASEGT, both from the germline V gene. The data stem from a study of Ad26.COV2.S vaccination and SARS-CoV-2 variants (dated by TCRdb to the early 2020s). Describing the broader study: Donors in the vaccine arm were drawn from COV1001, a phase I-IIa trial of Ad26.COV2.S in healthy adults that was multicentre, randomized, double-blind and placebo-controlled. Participants in the trial were split at random into five groups of five each, receiving low-dose or high-dose Ad26.COV2.S once or twice, or else placebo on both occasions. Blinding of investigators to trial group allocation was maintained during experiments and outcome assessment. A total of approximately 32 samples were included in the TCR-sequenced set, comprising roughly 19 Ad26.COV2.S vaccine recipients, 5 placebo recipients and 8 SARS-CoV-2 convalescent individuals. Sequencing of the TCRbeta repertoire served to evaluate the specificity and breadth of SARS-CoV-2-reactive T cell receptors following Ad26.COV2.S vaccination. Ad26.COV2.S was administered intramuscularly at a dose of 5x10^10 or 1x10^11 viral particles, either as one shot or as two shots given 56 days apart.

Broader findings and caveats from the paper: The study was not powered for comparison of responses between vaccine doses or regimens. Higher spike-specific TCR breadth was observed in Ad26.COV2.S recipients than in placebo recipients (P = 0.0014). Comparable non-spike TCR breadth was observed between vaccine and placebo recipients, consistent with only spike being contained in the vaccine. According to the authors, total T cell responses may have been underestimated by the TCR breadth and depth analyses. Substantial breadth of spike-specific CD8+ and CD4+ T cell responses was reported after vaccination.

What this sample's treatment or condition label stands for: around 19 received Ad26.COV2.S at low or high dose, single or two shots; five or six received placebo; per-sample allocation not given. Repertoires of vaccine and placebo recipients were sequenced from samples taken on day 63 after the first injection. Between 29 July and 7 August 2020, Cohort 1b enrolled 25 adults aged 18-55 years at one site in Boston, USA. Ad26.COV2.S consisted of a replication-incompetent adenovirus type 26 vector by which a prefusion-stabilized SARS-CoV-2 spike protein from the original Wuhan strain was expressed. Recombination linked TRBV6-1 to TRBJ1-4, with the D segment identity uncertain. Source: peripheral blood, taken in a trial of Ad26.COV2.S vaccine versus placebo. The clonotype was recovered from a person between 18 and 65 years old who received the Ad26.COV2.S COVID-19 vaccine or a placebo. This receptor carries the CDR3 CASSERWGEKLFF. The DNA sequence is TGTGCCAGCAGTGAAAGATGGGGTGAAAAACTGTTTTTT.